This T cell receptor beta chain was documented in a study of blood T cell repertoires in COVID-19. In the study overall: Italy, Spain and the United States were the sources of the convalescent and acute COVID-19 samples. T cells, B-cell-depleted T cells, or PBMCs supplied cDNA or gDNA.

Original analysis: Estimation of nucleated cell counts was performed using reference gene primer amplification. Assay used: immunoSEQ multiplex PCR; TCRdb lists only in-frame clones, some missing. The V and J calls and the clone size are those of that table, but D and trimming were determined from the DNA. The data contain fewer than 250,000 clones, over 65% of them seen just once; the ten biggest clones take up 2.6%. Sequences were obtained from peripheral blood. This TCR derives from a woman aged 65 to 85 with active or convalescent COVID-19.

The CDR3 DNA reads as TGTGCCCGCCTAGTGGGGTCGGGGGGCTACACCTTC. Translating gives CARLVGSGGYTF. The chain combines TRBV30 with TRBJ1-2; unclear D gene. The ends were cut back, 8 bases at V and 8 bases at J, with 18 bases in the middle. CDR3 size: 12 residues. The germline CDR1 and CDR2 sequences are GTSNPN and SVGIG (reference sequence).